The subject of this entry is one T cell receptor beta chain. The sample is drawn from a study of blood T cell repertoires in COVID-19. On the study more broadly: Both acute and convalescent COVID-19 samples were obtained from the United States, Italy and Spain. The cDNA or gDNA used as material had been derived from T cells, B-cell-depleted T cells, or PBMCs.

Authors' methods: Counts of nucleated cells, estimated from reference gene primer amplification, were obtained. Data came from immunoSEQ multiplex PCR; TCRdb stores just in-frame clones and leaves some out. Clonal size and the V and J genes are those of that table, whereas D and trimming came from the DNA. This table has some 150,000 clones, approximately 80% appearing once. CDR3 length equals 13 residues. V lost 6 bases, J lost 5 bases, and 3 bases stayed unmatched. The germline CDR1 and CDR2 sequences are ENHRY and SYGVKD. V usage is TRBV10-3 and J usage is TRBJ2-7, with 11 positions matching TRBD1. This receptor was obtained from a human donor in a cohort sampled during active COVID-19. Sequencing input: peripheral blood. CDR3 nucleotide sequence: TGTGCCATCAGCCCGGGACAGGGGGACGAGCAGTACTTC. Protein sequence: CAISPGQGDEQYF.